This T cell receptor (beta chain) appears in the sequencing data of a study of T cells in Graves' hyperthyroidism and ophthalmopathy. J was trimmed by 2 bases and V by 4 bases; bases with no gene match: 14. The CDR3 loop spans 19 amino acids. The germline V gene has CDR1 SGHRS and CDR2 YFSETQ. Study conclusions and caveats: The model's output predicted ophthalmopathy at a median of 6.5 months prior to onset. A model of 13 V-J features distinguished ophthalmopathy from stable hyperthyroidism.

This clonotype was detected many times. What it binds is unknown. Authors of the study amplified TCR beta CDR3 regions from RNA transcripts. Initially, a first-round RT-PCR of the TCR CDR3 employed the HTBI primer set. TCRdb itself ran the multiplex PCR reads through MiXCR, one entry per CDR3 protein. The sample consists of 490,000 or so distinct CDR3 sequences, about 20% of them appearing once. The authors took PBMCs from roughly 9.7 ml fresh peripheral blood. Specimen: blood. The chain recombines TRBV5-1 with TRBJ2-7; 14 bases line up with TRBD2. This clonotype was obtained from a man aged 35-49 years with Graves' ophthalmopathy. This chain's CDR3 is CASSQLVTGLAGATYEQYF. CDR3 DNA: TGCGCCAGCAGCCAGCTGGTAACGGGACTAGCGGGAGCAACCTACGAGCAGTACTTC.